Reported below is one TCR beta chain. The sample originates from a study of T-cell reconstitution after alpha-beta-depleted transplantation in children. The library targeted TCRbeta and was prepared with unique molecular identifiers. TCRdb redid the calling of the PCR reads with MiXCR, one entry per CDR3 protein. This sample carries about 270,000 distinct CDR3 sequences, about 10% of them seen once, and the ten largest clones take around 10%. CDR1 DFQATT and CDR2 SNEGSKA come from the germline V gene (reference sequence). The CDR3 has 13 amino acids. The V end lost 5 bases, the J end lost 0 bases, and 10 bases lay between the germline ends.

The chain carries TRBV20-1 and TRBJ1-1, with D possibly matching TRBD1 (6 bases). The source of this sequence is a human donor who donated a stem cell graft to a child with SCID. The specimen was PBMCs from the stem cell graft donor, collected from the stem cell graft. In nucleotides, the CDR3 is TGCAGTGCTCAGACAGGCGTGAACACTGAAGCTTTCTTT. It yields the protein CSAQTGVNTEAFF.